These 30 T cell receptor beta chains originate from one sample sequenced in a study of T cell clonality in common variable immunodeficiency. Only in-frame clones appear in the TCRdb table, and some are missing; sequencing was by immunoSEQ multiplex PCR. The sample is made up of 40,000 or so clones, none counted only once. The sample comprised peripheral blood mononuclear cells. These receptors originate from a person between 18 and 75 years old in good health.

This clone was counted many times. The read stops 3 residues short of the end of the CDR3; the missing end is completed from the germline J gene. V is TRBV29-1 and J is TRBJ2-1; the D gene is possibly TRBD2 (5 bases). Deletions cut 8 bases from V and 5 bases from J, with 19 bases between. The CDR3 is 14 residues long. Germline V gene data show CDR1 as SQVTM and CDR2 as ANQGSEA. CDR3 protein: CSTNPGSDNNEQFF. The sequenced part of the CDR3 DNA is TGCAGCACCAACCCGGGGAGCGACAACAATGAG.

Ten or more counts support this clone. CDR3 DNA (partial): TGCGCCAGCAACTCCGCGGGAGGACAGATCCAAGAGACC. This sequence encodes CASNSAGGQIQET. Given in full, the CDR3 is CASNSAGGQIQETQYF. The gene calls are TRBV23-1 and TRBJ2-5, with 8 bases identical to TRBD2. The CDR3 end falls 3 residues outside the read, so it is completed with the germline J gene. TRBV23-1 qualifies as an ORF whose function is uncertain. The CDR3 is made up of 16 amino acids. J lost 1 base, V lost 7 bases, and 11 bases had no gene match.

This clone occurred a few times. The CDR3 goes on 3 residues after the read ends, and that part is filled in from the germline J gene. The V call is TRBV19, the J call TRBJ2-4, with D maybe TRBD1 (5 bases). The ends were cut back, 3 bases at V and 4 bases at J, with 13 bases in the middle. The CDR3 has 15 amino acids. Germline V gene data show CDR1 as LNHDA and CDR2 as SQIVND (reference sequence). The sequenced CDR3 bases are TGTGCCAGTAGTATTGGAACAGGCGTAAAAAACATT. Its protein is CASSIGTGVKNI. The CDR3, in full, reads CASSIGTGVKNIQYF.

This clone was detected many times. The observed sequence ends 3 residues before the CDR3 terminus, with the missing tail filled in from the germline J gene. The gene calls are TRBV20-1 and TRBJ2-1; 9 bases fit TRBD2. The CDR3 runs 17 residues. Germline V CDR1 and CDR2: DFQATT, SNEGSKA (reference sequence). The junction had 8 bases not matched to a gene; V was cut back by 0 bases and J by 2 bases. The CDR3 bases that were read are TGCAGTGCTAGAGATTGGGCCCGCGGGGGGGCCTACAATGAG. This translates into CSARDWARGGAYNE. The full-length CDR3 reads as CSARDWARGGAYNEQFF.

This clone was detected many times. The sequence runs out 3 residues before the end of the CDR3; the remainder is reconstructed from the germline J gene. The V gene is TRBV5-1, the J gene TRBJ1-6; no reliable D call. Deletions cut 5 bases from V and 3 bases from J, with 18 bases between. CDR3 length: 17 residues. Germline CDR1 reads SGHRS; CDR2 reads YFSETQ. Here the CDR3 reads CASRALESGRYNSPLHF. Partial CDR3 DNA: TGCGCCAGCAGGGCACTGGAATCTGGGCGCTATAATTCACCC.

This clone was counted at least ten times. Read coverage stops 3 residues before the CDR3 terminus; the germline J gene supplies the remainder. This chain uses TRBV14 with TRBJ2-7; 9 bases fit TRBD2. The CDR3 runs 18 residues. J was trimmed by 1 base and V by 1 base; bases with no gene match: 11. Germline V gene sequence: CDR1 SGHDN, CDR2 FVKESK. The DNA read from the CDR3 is TGTGCCAGCAGCCAAGGAGCCAGCGGGAGGACCCGTTCCTACGAG. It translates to CASSQGASGRTRSYE. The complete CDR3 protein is CASSQGASGRTRSYEQYF.

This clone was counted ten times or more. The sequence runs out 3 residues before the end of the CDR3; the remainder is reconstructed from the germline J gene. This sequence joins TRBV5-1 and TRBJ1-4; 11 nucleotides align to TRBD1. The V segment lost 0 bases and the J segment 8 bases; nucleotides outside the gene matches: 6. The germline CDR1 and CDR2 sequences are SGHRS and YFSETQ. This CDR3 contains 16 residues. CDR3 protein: CASSLAGTGGAEKLFF. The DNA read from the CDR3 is TGCGCCAGCAGCTTGGCTGGGACAGGGGGAGCGGAAAAA.

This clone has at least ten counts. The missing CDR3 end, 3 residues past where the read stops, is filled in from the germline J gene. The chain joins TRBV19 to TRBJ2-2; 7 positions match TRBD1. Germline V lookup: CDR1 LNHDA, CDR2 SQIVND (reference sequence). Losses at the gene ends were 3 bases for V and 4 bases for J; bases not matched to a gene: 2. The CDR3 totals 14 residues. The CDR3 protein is CASSMGQSTGELFF. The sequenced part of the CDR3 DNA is TGTGCCAGTAGTATGGGACAGTCCACCGGGGAG.

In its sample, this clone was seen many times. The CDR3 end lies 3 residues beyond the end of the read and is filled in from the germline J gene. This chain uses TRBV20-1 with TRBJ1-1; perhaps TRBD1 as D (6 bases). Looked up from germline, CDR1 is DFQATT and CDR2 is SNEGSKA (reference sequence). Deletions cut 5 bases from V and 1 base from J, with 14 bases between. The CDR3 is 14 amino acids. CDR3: CSADRDTRNTEAFF. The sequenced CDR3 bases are TGCAGTGCTGACCGGGACACACGGAACACTGAA.

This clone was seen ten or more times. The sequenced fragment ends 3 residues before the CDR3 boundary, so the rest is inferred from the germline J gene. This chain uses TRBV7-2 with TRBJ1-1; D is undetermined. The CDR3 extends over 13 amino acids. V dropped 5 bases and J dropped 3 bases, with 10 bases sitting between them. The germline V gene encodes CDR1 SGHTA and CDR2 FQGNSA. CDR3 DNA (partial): TGTGCCAGCAGCCGTATGGGCCACACTGAA. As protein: CASSRMGHTE. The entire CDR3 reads CASSRMGHTEAFF.

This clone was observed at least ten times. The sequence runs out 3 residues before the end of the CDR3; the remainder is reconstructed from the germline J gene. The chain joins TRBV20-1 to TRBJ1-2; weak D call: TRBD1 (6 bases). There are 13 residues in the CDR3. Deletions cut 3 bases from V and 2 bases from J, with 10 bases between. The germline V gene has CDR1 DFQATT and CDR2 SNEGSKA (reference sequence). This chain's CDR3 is CSASGGANYGYTF. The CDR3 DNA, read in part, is TGCAGTGCTAGTGGGGGGGCCAACTATGGC.

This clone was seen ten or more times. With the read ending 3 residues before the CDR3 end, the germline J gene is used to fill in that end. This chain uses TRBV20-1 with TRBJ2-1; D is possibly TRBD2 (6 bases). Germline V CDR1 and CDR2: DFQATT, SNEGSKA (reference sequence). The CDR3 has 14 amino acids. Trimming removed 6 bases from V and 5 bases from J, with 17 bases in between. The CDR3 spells CSAFMGGWDNEQFF. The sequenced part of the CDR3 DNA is TGCAGTGCCTTCATGGGGGGTTGGGACAATGAG.

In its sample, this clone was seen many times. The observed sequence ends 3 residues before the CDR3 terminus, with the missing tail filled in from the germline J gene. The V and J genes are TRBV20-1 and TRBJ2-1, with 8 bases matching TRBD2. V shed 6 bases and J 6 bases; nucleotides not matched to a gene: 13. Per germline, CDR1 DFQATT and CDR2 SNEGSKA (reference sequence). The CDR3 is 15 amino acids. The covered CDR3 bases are TGCAGTGCAGCAACCGGGCGGGAGGCCCCCAATGAG. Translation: CSAATGREAPNE. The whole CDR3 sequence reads CSAATGREAPNEQFF.

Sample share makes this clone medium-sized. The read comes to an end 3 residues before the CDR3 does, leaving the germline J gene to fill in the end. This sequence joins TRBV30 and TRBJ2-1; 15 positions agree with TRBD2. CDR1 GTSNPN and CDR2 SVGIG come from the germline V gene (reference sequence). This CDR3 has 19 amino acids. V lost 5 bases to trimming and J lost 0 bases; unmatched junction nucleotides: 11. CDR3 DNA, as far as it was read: TGTGCCTGGCAATTTGATAGGACTAGCGGGAGGGCCTCCTACAATGAG. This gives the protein CAWQFDRTSGRASYNE. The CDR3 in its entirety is CAWQFDRTSGRASYNEQFF.

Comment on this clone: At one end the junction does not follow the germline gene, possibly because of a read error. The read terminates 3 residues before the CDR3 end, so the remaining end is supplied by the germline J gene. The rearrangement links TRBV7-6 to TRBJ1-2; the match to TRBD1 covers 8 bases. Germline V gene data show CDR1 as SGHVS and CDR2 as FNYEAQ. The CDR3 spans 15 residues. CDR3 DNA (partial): TGTGCCAGCAGCTTCGGACAGGGCTCGGTTTATGAC. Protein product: CASSFGQGSVYD. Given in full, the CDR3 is CASSFGQGSVYDYTF.

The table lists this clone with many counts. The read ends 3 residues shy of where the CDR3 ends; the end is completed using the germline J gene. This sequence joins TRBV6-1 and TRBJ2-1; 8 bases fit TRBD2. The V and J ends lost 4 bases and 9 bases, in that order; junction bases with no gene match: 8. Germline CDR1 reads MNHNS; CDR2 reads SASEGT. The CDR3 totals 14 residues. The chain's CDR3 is CASSAGGAVSEQFF. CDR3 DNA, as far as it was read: TGTGCCAGCAGTGCGGGGGGGGCCGTTAGTGAG.

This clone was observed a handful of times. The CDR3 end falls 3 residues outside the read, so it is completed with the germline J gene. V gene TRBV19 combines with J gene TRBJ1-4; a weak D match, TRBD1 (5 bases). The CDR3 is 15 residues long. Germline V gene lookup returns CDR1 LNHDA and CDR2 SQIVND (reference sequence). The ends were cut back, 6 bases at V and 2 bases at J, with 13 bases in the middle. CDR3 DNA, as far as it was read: TGTGCCAGTAGCCCTGGGGCAGTCACTAATGAAAAA. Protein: CASSPGAVTNEK. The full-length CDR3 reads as CASSPGAVTNEKLFF.

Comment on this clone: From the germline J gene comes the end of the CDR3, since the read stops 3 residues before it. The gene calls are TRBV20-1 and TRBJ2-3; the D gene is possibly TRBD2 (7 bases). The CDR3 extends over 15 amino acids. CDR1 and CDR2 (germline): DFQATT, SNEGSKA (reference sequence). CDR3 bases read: TGCAGTGCTATAAATAGGTGGGGGGGCGATCAGCCG. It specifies CSAINRWGGDQP. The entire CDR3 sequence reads CSAINRWGGDQPQYF.

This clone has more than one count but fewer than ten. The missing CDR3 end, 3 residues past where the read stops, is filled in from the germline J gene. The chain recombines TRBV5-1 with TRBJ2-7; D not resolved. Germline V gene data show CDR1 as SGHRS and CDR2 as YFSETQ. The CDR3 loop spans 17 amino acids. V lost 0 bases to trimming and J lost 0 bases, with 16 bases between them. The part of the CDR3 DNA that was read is TGCGCCAGCAGCTTGGTAACTACCGCTCTGGGCTCCTACGAG. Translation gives CASSLVTTALGSYE. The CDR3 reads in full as CASSLVTTALGSYEQYF.

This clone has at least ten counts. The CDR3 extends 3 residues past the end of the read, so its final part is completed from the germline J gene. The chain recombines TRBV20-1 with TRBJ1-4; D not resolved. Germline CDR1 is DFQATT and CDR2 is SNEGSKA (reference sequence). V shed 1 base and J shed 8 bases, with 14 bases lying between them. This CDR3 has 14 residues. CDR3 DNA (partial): TGCAGTGCTAGAGCCCCGGGTCCCACAGAAAAA. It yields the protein CSARAPGPTEK. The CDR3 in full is CSARAPGPTEKLFF.

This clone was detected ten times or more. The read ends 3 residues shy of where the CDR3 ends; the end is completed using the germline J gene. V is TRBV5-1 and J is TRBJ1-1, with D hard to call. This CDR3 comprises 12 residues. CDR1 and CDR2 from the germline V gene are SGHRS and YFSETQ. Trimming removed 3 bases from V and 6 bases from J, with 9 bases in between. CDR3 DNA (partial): TGCGCCAGCAGCTCACAAAGCGCTGAA. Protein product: CASSSQSAE. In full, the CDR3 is CASSSQSAEAFF.

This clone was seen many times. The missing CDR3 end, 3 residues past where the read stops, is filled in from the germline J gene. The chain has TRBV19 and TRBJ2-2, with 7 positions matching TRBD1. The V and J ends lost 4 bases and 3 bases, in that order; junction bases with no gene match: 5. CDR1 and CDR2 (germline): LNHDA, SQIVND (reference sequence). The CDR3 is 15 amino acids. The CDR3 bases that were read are TGTGCCAGTAGTACTGGGACAGATTACACCGGGGAG. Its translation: CASSTGTDYTGE. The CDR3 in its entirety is CASSTGTDYTGELFF.

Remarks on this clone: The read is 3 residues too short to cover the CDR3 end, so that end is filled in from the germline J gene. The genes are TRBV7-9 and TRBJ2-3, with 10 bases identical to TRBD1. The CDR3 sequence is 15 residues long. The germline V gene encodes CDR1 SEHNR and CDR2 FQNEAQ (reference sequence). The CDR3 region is CASSAPGQGNQPQYF. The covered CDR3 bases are TGTGCCAGCAGCGCACCGGGACAGGGGAATCAGCCG.

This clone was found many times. CDR3 DNA (partial): TGTGCCAGCAGCCCACAGGGTGGGTATGGC. Protein product: CASSPQGGYG. The entire CDR3 protein reads CASSPQGGYGYTF. The chain carries TRBV7-9 and TRBJ1-2; tentatively, D is TRBD1 (6 bases). The sequenced fragment ends 3 residues before the CDR3 boundary, so the rest is inferred from the germline J gene. CDR1 is SEHNR, CDR2 FQNEAQ, per germline (reference sequence). Trimming removed 5 bases at V and 5 bases at J, with 12 bases between. The CDR3 runs to 13 residues.

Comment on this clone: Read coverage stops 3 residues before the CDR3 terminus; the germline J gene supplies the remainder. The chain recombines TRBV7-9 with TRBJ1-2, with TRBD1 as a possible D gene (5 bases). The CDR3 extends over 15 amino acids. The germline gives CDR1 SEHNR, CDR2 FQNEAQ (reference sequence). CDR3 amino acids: CASSLGSERGIGYTF. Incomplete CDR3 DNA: TGTGCCAGCAGCTTAGGGTCTGAGAGGGGCATAGGC.

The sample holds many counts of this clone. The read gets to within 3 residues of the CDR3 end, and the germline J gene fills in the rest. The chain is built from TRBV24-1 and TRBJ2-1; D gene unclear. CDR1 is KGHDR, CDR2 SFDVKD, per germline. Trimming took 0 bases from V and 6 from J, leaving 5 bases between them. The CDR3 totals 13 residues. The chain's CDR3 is CATSDLSPNEQFF. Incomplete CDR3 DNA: TGTGCCACCAGTGATTTGAGCCCCAATGAG.

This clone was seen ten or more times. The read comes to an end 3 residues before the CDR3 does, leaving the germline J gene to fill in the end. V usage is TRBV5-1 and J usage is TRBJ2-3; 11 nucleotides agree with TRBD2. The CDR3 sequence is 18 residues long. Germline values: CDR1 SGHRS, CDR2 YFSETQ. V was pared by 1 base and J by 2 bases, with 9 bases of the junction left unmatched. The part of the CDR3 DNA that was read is TGCGCCAGCAGCTTGCCACTAGCGGGGGTCCGGACCACAGATACG. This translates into CASSLPLAGVRTTDT. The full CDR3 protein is CASSLPLAGVRTTDTQYF.

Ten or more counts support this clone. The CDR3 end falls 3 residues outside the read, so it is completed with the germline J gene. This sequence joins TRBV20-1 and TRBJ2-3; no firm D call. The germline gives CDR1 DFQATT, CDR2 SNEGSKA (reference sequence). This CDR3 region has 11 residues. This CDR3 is CSARDQVAQYF. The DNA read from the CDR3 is TGCAGTGCTAGGGATCAGGTGGCG.

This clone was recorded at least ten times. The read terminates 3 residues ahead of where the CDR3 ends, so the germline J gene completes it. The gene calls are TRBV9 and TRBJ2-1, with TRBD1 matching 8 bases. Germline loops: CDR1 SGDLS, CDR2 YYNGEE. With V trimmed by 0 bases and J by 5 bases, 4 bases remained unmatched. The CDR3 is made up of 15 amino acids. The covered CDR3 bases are TGTGCCAGCAGCGTAGCAGGGGGCCCAGACAATGAG. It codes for CASSVAGGPDNE. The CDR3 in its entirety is CASSVAGGPDNEQFF.

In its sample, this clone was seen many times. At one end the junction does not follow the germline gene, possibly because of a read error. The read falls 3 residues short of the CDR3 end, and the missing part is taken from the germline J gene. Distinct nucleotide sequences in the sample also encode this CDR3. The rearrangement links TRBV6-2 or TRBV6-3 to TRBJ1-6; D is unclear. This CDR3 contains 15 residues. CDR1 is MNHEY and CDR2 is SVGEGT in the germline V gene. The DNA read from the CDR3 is TGCGCCAGCAGTCTCGTTATGGTCGGTAATTCACCC. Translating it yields CASSLVMVGNSP. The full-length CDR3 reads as CASSLVMVGNSPLHF.